This note documents a single TCR beta chain sequence. The data belong to a study of blood T cell repertoires in COVID-19. Study as a whole: Donors in the United States, Italy and Spain gave samples during acute or convalescent COVID-19.

Data came from immunoSEQ multiplex PCR; TCRdb stores just in-frame clones and leaves some out. The data show fewer than 250,000 clones, approximately 80% seen once. Trimming removed 5 bases at V and 10 bases at J, with 15 bases between. The CDR3 length is 14 residues. Germline CDR1 and CDR2: MRHNA and SNTAGT. The specimen sequenced was peripheral blood. This TCR derives from a man in his 60s with COVID-19, enrolled during active disease. The genes are TRBV6-4 and TRBJ1-6, with a weak D call TRBD1 (6 bases). The CDR3 sequence is CASSTVPGESPLHF. The CDR3 region has the DNA TGTGCCAGCAGTACCGTTCCAGGGGAATCACCCCTCCACTTT.